Presented here are 10 T cell receptor beta chains from one specimen sequenced in a study of T cell changes during pregnancy in multiple sclerosis. Some clones are missing from TCRdb's copy, which holds only in-frame ones; the method was immunoSEQ multiplex PCR. Of fewer than 20,000 clones listed, 88% are singletons. This specimen consisted of CD8+ T cells from peripheral blood mononuclear cells, obtained after pregnancy. These receptors were obtained from a female donor in good health, enrolled as a control in a pregnancy study.

The chain employs TRBV7-8 and TRBJ2-7, with D possibly TRBD1 on 5 matching bases. V was pared by 5 bases and J by 6 bases, with 8 bases between. The CDR3 is 11 amino acids. In germline, CDR1 is SGHVS, CDR2 FQNEAQ. The DNA for the CDR3 is TGTGCCAGCAGCCTGACAGCCGAGCAGTACTTC. It codes for CASSLTAEQYF. The full variable domain, rest sourced from reference TRBV7-8 and TRBJ2-7, is GAGVSQSPRYKVAKRGQDVALRCDPISGHVSLFWYQQALGQGPEFLTYFQNEAQLDKSGLPSDRFFAERPEGSVSTLKIQRTQQEDSAVYLCASSLTAEQYFGPGTRLTVT.

The chain employs TRBV19 and TRBJ2-1; D possibly corresponds to TRBD1 (5 bases). V lost 3 bases to trimming and J lost 1 base, with 10 bases between them. Germline loops: CDR1 LNHDA, CDR2 SQIVND (reference sequence). The CDR3 is 15 residues long. DNA for the CDR3: TGTGCCAGTAGTATGTCGCAGGGATCCTACAATGAGCAGTTCTTC. The encoded protein is CASSMSQGSYNEQFF.

This sequence joins TRBV7-9 and TRBJ2-7; D remains ambiguous. This CDR3 spans 13 amino acids. The V gene lost 2 bases and the J gene lost 1 base, with 6 bases spanning the gap. The germline CDR1 and CDR2 sequences are SEHNR and FQNEAQ (reference sequence). The CDR3 protein is CASSLSGSYEQYF. The CDR3 DNA reads TGTGCCAGCAGCTTATCCGGTTCCTACGAGCAGTACTTC.

Written as DNA, the CDR3 is TGTGCCAGCAGCTCCCGACCGGGGACCGGGGAGCTGTTTTTT. This sequence encodes CASSSRPGTGELFF. V and J are TRBV9 and TRBJ2-2; tentatively, D is TRBD2 (5 bases). Trimming took off 4 bases at V and 5 bases at J, with 12 bases between the two ends. The germline V gene has CDR1 SGDLS and CDR2 YYNGEE. This CDR3 is built from 14 residues.

The chain carries TRBV10-3 and TRBJ2-1, with 8 bases aligning to TRBD2. This CDR3 has 14 residues. The V segment lost 7 bases and the J segment 10 bases; nucleotides outside the gene matches: 12. In germline, CDR1 is ENHRY, CDR2 SYGVKD. The CDR3 spells CAINSPGTRREQFF. The DNA of the CDR3 is TGTGCCATCAATAGTCCCGGGACTAGACGGGAGCAGTTCTTC.

The sample holds a few counts of this clone. This rearrangement joins TRBV25-1 to TRBJ2-2; perhaps TRBD2 as D (6 bases). This CDR3 has 14 amino acids. Germline CDR1 MGHDK, CDR2 SYGVNS. V lost 0 bases, J lost 5 bases, and 7 bases lay in between. The CDR3 protein is CASSEYRETGELFF. The CDR3 nucleotides read TGTGCCAGCAGTGAATATCGGGAGACCGGGGAGCTGTTTTTT.

This chain links TRBV29-1 with TRBJ2-2, with a weak D call TRBD1 (5 bases). CDR3 size: 15 residues. V lost 5 bases and J 3 bases, leaving 16 bases between the germline ends. The germline V gene encodes CDR1 SQVTM and CDR2 ANQGSEA. This chain's CDR3 is CSVRGGETDTGELFF. The CDR3 DNA reads TGCAGCGTTAGGGGTGGCGAGACCGACACCGGGGAGCTGTTTTTT.

This clone appeared once. The chain couples TRBV27 to TRBJ2-1, with 15 bases lining up with TRBD2. V shed 4 bases and J 9 bases; nucleotides not matched to a gene: 4. CDR3 size: 15 residues. Looked up from germline, CDR1 is MNHEY and CDR2 is SMNVEV (reference sequence). For the CDR3, the DNA is TGTGCCAGCAGTTATACGGGACTAGCGGGAGGTGAGCAGTTCTTC. This sequence encodes CASSYTGLAGGEQFF.

The count of this clone is one. The chain recombines TRBV11-2 with TRBJ2-1; 9 bases agree with TRBD2. The ends lost 5 bases at V and 4 bases at J; junction bases unmatched: 9. This CDR3 has 16 amino acids. The germline V gene has CDR1 SGHAT and CDR2 FQNNGV. CDR3 protein: CASSPDDLAGYNEQFF. The CDR3 DNA sequence: TGTGCCAGCAGCCCGGACGATCTAGCGGGATACAATGAGCAGTTCTTC.

The chain recombines TRBV4-1 with TRBJ2-5; a weak D match, TRBD1 (6 bases). The J call may be incorrect, as the DNA end agrees better with TRBJ2-7. This CDR3 region has 16 residues. Germline V gives CDR1 MGHRA, CDR2 YSYEKL. CDR3 residues: CASSQGSDRITYEQYF. CDR3 in DNA: TGCGCCAGCAGCCAAGGCAGCGACAGGATTACCTACGAGCAGTACTTC.